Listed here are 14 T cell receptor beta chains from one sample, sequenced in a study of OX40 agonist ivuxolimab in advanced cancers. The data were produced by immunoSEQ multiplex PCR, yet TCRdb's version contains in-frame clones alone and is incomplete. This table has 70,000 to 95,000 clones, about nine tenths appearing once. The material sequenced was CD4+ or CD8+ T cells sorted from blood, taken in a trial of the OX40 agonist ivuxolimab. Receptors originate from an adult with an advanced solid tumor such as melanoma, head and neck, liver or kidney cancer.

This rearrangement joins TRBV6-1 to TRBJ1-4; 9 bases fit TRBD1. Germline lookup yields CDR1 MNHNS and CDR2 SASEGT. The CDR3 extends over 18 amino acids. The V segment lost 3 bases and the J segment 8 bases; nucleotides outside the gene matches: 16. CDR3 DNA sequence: TGTGCCAGCAGTGATCACCCGGGACAGGGTTTGATGGGGGAAAAACTGTTTTTT. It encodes CASSDHPGQGLMGEKLFF.

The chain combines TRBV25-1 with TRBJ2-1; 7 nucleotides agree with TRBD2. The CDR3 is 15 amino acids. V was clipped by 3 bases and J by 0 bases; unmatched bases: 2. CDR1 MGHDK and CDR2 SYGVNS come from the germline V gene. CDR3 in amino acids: CASSEGGGSYNEQFF. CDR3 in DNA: TGTGCCAGCAGTGAGGGCGGGGGCTCCTACAATGAGCAGTTCTTC.

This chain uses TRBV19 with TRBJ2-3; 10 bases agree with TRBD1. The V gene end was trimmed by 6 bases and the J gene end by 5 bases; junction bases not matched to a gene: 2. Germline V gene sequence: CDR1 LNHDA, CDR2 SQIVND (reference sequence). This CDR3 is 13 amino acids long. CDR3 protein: CASRDRGQDTQYF. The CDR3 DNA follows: TGTGCCAGTAGAGACAGGGGGCAAGATACGCAGTATTTT. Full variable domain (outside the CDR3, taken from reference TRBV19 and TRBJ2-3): DGGITQSPKYLFRKEGQNVTLSCEQNLNHDAMYWYRQDPGQGLRLIYYSQIVNDFQKGDIAEGYSVSREKKESFPLTVTSAQKNPTAFYLCASRDRGQDTQYFGPGTRLTVL.

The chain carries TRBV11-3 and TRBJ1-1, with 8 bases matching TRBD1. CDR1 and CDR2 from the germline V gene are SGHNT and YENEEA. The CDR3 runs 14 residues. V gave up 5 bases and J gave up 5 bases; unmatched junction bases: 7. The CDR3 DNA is TGTGCCAGCAGCACCCGACAGGGGAGGACTGAAGCTTTCTTT. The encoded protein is CASSTRQGRTEAFF.

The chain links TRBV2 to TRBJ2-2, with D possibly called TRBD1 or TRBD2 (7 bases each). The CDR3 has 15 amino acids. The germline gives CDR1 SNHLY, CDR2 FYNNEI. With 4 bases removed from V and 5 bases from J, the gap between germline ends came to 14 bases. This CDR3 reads CASSVRQGGTGELFF. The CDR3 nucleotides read TGTGCCAGCAGTGTAAGGCAGGGGGGGACCGGGGAGCTGTTTTTT.

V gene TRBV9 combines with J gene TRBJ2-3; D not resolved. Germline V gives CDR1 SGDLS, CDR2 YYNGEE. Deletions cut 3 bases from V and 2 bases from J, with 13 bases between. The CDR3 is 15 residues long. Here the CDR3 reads CASSENIILTDTQYF. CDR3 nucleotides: TGTGCCAGCAGCGAGAATATTATCCTCACAGATACGCAGTATTTT.

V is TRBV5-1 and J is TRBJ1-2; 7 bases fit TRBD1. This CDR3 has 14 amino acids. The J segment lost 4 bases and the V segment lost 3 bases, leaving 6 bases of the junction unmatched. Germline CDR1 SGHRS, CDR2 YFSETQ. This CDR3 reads CASSSGTDFYGYTF. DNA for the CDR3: TGCGCCAGCAGCTCCGGGACAGATTTCTATGGCTACACCTTC.

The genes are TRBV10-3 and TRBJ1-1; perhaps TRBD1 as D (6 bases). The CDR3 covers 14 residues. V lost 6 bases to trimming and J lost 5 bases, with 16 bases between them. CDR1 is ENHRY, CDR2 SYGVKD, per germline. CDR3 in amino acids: CAIRSGGGVTEAFF. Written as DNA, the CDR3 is TGTGCCATCAGATCGGGGGGCGGGGTGACTGAAGCTTTCTTT.

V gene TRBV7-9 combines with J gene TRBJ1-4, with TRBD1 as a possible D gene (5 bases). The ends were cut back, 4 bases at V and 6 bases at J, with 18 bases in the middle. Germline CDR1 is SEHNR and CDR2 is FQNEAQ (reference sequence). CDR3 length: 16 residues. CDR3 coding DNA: TGTGCCAGCAGCTCTCCCCCAGGCGGGACGGATGAAAAACTGTTTTTT. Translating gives CASSSPPGGTDEKLFF.

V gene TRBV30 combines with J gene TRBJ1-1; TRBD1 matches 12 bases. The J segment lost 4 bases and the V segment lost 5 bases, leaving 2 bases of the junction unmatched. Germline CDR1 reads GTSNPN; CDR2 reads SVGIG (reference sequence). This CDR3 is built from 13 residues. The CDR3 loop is CAWVGQGATEAFF. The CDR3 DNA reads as TGTGCCTGGGTGGGACAGGGGGCCACTGAAGCTTTCTTT.

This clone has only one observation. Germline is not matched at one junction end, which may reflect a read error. CDR3 sequence: CAWSPPGGQCRF. In DNA form, the CDR3 reads TGTGCCTGGAGCCCCCCAGGGGGCCAATGTCGGTTC. The chain employs TRBV30 and TRBJ2-7, with 8 bases lining up with TRBD1. This CDR3 region has 12 residues. The germline CDR1 and CDR2 sequences are GTSNPN and SVGIG (reference sequence).

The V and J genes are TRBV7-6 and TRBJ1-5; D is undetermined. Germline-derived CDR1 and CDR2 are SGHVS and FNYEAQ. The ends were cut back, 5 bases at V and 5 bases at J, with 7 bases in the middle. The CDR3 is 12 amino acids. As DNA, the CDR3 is TGTGCCAGCAGCGATGGATATCAGCCCCAGCATTTT. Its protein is CASSDGYQPQHF.

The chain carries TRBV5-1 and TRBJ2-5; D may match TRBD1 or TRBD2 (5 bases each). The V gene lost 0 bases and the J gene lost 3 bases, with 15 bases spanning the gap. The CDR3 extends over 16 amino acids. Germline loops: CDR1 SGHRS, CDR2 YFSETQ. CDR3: CASSLAPRQGEETQYF. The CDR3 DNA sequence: TGCGCCAGCAGCTTGGCCCCTCGGCAGGGAGAAGAGACCCAGTACTTC.

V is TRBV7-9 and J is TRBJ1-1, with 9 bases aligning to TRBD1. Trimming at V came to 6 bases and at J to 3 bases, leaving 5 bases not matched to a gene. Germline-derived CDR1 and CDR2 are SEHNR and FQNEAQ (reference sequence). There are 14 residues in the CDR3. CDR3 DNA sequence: TGTGCCAGCAGTCGTACAGGGGGCTACACTGAAGCTTTCTTT. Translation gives CASSRTGGYTEAFF. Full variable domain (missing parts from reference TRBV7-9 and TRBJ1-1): DTGVSQNPRHKITKRGQNVTFRCDPISEHNRLYWYRQTLGQGPEFLTYFQNEAQLEKSRLLSDRFSAERPKGSFSTLEIQRTEQGDSAMYLCASSRTGGYTEAFFGQGTRLTVV.